The 2 T cell receptor beta chains below come from one sample, sequenced in a study of T-cell reconstitution after alpha-beta-depleted transplantation in children. Unique molecular identifiers tagged the TCRbeta library. TCRdb re-called the PCR reads through MiXCR, storing one row per CDR3 protein. The sample comprises around 100,000 distinct CDR3 sequences, about 9.3% of which are singletons, and under 35% rests with the top ten. The sequencing here drew on PBMCs, taken before TCRalphabeta/CD19-depleted stem cell transplant. These receptors were taken from a boy aged 2 to 10 with acute lymphoblastic leukemia, due to receive a stem cell transplant.

The chain uses TRBV7-8 and TRBJ1-1; TRBD1 aligns across 8 bases. CDR3 length equals 14 residues. CDR1 and CDR2 (germline): SGHVS, FQNEAQ. The junction had 5 bases not matched to a gene; V was cut back by 5 bases and J by 3 bases. The CDR3 sequence is CASSGQTGDTEAFF. CDR3 sequence (DNA): TGTGCCAGCAGCGGCCAGACAGGGGACACTGAAGCTTTCTTT.

This clonotype came up many times. This chain links TRBV18 with TRBJ2-1; 11 nucleotides align to TRBD2. Germline CDR1 reads KGHSH; CDR2 reads LQKENI. With V trimmed by 5 bases and J by 4 bases, 1 base remained unmatched. The CDR3 has 14 residues. CDR3 residues: CASSGTSGYNEQFF. The CDR3 nucleotides are TGTGCCAGCTCAGGGACTAGCGGATACAATGAGCAGTTCTTC.